The 16 T cell receptor beta chains listed next were all sequenced from one sample in a study of beta chain features in type 1 diabetes. Sequencing targeted expressed TCRB transcripts, as all isolated RNA had been reverse transcribed. Assay used: immunoSEQ multiplex PCR; TCRdb lists only in-frame clones, some missing. The sample shows about 16,000 clones, roughly 56% of them seen only once. The sequenced material came from stem cell memory CD4+ T cells from blood. The receptor set was obtained from a young woman in good health.

This chain links TRBV5-1 with TRBJ2-7; a possible D gene is TRBD1 (5 bases). Trimming took 4 bases from V and 4 from J, leaving 9 bases between them. The CDR3 covers 12 residues. Germline V lookup: CDR1 SGHRS, CDR2 YFSETQ. The CDR3 protein is CASSTDSYEQYF. In DNA, the CDR3 is TGCGCCAGCAGCACCGACAGTTACGAGCAGTACTTC.

This chain joins TRBV19 and TRBJ2-1; TRBD2 matches at 8 bases. This CDR3 is built from 14 residues. Per germline, CDR1 LNHDA and CDR2 SQIVND (reference sequence). Losses at the gene ends were 6 bases for V and 6 bases for J; bases not matched to a gene: 7. The CDR3: CASRRASGFNEQFF. The CDR3 DNA follows: TGTGCCAGTAGGCGGGCTAGCGGGTTCAATGAGCAGTTCTTC.

This clone occurred a few times. The chain's CDR3 is CASSLGQGNTGELFF. DNA of the CDR3: TGCGCCAGCAGCCTGGGACAGGGGAACACCGGGGAGCTGTTTTTT. The rearrangement joins TRBV5-1 to TRBJ2-2; TRBD1 agrees at 9 bases. The CDR3 has 15 amino acids. The V gene end was trimmed by 4 bases and the J gene end by 1 base; junction bases not matched to a gene: 2. The germline V gene encodes CDR1 SGHRS and CDR2 YFSETQ.

The chain is built from TRBV30 and TRBJ1-2; 8 bases align to TRBD1. V dropped 6 bases and J dropped 4; count of bases not matched to a gene: 10. The CDR3 consists of 14 residues. Germline V gene lookup returns CDR1 GTSNPN and CDR2 SVGIG (reference sequence). CDR3 sequence reads: CACAEPGGGYGYTF. The CDR3 region has the DNA TGTGCCTGCGCTGAGCCAGGGGGCGGCTATGGCTACACCTTC.

This chain connects TRBV6-1 to TRBJ2-4, with TRBD2 matching over 9 bases. Germline V gene lookup returns CDR1 MNHNS and CDR2 SASEGT. With V trimmed by 1 base and J by 3 bases, 13 bases remained unmatched. The CDR3 sequence is 19 residues long. DNA for the CDR3: TGTGCCAGCAGTGAAGAAATAGCGGGAGAATGGTTGGGCAAAAACATTCAGTACTTC. Protein: CASSEEIAGEWLGKNIQYF.

The chain uses TRBV5-1 and TRBJ1-1; 7 nucleotides agree with TRBD1. The V and J ends lost 7 bases and 0 bases, in that order; junction bases with no gene match: 3. The germline V gene has CDR1 SGHRS and CDR2 YFSETQ. The CDR3 runs 13 residues. CDR3 in amino acids: CASSQGLNTEAFF. The CDR3 DNA reads TGCGCCAGCTCACAGGGGTTGAACACTGAAGCTTTCTTT.

The chain uses TRBV2 and TRBJ1-6; D might be TRBD1 (5 bases). Germline CDR1 and CDR2: SNHLY and FYNNEI. V was clipped by 5 bases and J by 8 bases, with 19 bases between them. This CDR3 region has 16 residues. The DNA of the CDR3 is TGTGCCAGCAGTTCGGTGGGGCTGATGTCTGATTCACCCCTCCACTTT. Translating it yields CASSSVGLMSDSPLHF. The variable domain in full, with the rest retrieved from reference TRBV2 and TRBJ1-6, is EPEVTQTPSHQVTQMGQEVILRCVPISNHLYFYWYRQILGQKVEFLVSFYNNEISEKSEIFDDQFSVERPDGSNFTLKIRSTKLEDSAMYFCASSSVGLMSDSPLHFGNGTRLTVT.

The chain has TRBV7-9 and TRBJ2-1; 13 nucleotides align to TRBD2. Germline CDR1 reads SEHNR; CDR2 reads FQNEAQ (reference sequence). The CDR3 totals 13 residues. Trimming at V came to 5 bases and at J to 16 bases, leaving 8 bases not matched to a gene. The CDR3 region is CASSQGTSGIGFF. CDR3 coding DNA: TGTGCCAGCAGCCAGGGGACTAGCGGGATAGGATTCTTC.

This clone was counted only a few times. V is TRBV12-5 and J is TRBJ2-1; 12 nucleotides align to TRBD2. V trimming: 5 bases; J trimming: 7 bases; junction bases outside the gene matches: 6. The CDR3 consists of 15 residues. Germline CDR1 reads LGHNT; CDR2 reads FRNRAP. CDR3 region: CASGPPTSGRNEQFF. For the CDR3, the DNA is TGTGCTAGTGGTCCCCCGACTAGCGGGAGAAATGAGCAGTTCTTC.

The rearrangement uses TRBV5-6 and TRBJ2-4; 8 positions match TRBD1. This CDR3 is built from 14 residues. The V segment lost 5 bases and the J segment 5 bases; nucleotides outside the gene matches: 6. The germline CDR1 and CDR2 sequences are SGHDT and YYEEEE. DNA for the CDR3: TGTGCCAGCAGGACCAGGGGGCGCGAAAACATTCAGTACTTC. It yields the protein CASRTRGRENIQYF.

This clone was picked up a small number of times. The chain employs TRBV6-1 and TRBJ1-5; TRBD1 matches 12 bases. The CDR3 has 13 amino acids. Per germline, CDR1 MNHNS and CDR2 SASEGT. Losses at the gene ends were 8 bases for V and 6 bases for J; bases not matched to a gene: 2. The CDR3 here is CASGTGGGQPQHF. The CDR3 DNA follows: TGTGCCAGCGGGACAGGGGGCGGTCAGCCCCAGCATTTT.

The V call is TRBV10-3, the J call TRBJ2-3; the D gene is possibly TRBD2 (6 bases). There are 15 residues in the CDR3. Germline CDR1 is ENHRY and CDR2 is SYGVKD. Between the trimmed V and J ends, which lost 4 bases and 3 bases, there was a span of 14 bases. The CDR3 spells CAISGGGVMTDTQYF. For the CDR3, the DNA is TGTGCCATCAGTGGCGGAGGGGTAATGACAGATACGCAGTATTTT.

This clone was counted between two and nine times. The V and J genes are TRBV5-8 and TRBJ2-1; 7 bases are a match to TRBD2. V shed 0 bases, J shed 7 bases, and the junction held 4 bases outside the gene matches. Germline-derived CDR1 and CDR2 are SGHTS and YDEGEE. This CDR3 region has 14 residues. The CDR3 here is CASSLGTSRNEQFF. The DNA for the CDR3 is TGTGCCAGCAGCTTGGGGACTAGTCGAAATGAGCAGTTCTTC.

V and J are TRBV5-1 and TRBJ1-5, with D maybe TRBD1 (6 bases). Trimming shortened V by 4 bases and J by 5 bases, and 10 bases separated the two germline ends. Germline loops: CDR1 SGHRS, CDR2 YFSETQ. CDR3 length: 13 amino acids. The CDR3 loop reads CASSGSGDQPQHF. CDR3 nucleotide sequence: TGCGCCAGCAGCGGCTCAGGGGATCAGCCCCAGCATTTT.

This chain connects TRBV2 to TRBJ1-1, with a tentative D call TRBD1 (5 bases). Trimming cost V 8 bases and J 0 bases, with 10 bases left between them. The CDR3 has 13 residues. From germline, CDR1 is SNHLY and CDR2 FYNNEI. The DNA for the CDR3 is TGTGCCAGCCAAGACAGTTTGAACACTGAAGCTTTCTTT. This codes for CASQDSLNTEAFF.

The chain uses TRBV6-1 and TRBJ2-5, with D perhaps TRBD1 (6 bases). The CDR3 totals 13 residues. Trimming stripped 6 bases from V and 1 base from J, with 9 bases between. Germline V lookup: CDR1 MNHNS, CDR2 SASEGT. The CDR3 spells CASRGAGQETQYF. The CDR3 DNA reads TGTGCCAGCAGGGGGGCAGGCCAAGAGACCCAGTACTTC.